One and the same sample provided the 3 T cell receptor beta chains below, sequenced in a study of T-cell reconstitution after alpha-beta-depleted transplantation in children. Unique molecular identifiers were incorporated into the prepared TCRbeta library. TCRdb re-derived calls from the PCR reads in MiXCR, one entry per CDR3 protein. The repertoire includes roughly 500,000 distinct CDR3 sequences, around 20% of them detected once, and approximately 3% sits in the top ten. This sample comprised PBMCs from the stem cell graft donor, obtained from the stem cell graft. Receptors were obtained from a human donor who donated a stem cell graft to a child with acute lymphoblastic leukemia.

The chain carries TRBV19 and TRBJ1-2; D call uncertain. Germline CDR1 is LNHDA and CDR2 is SQIVND (reference sequence). V gave up 2 bases and J gave up 8 bases, with 15 bases separating them. This CDR3 spans 14 amino acids. This chain's CDR3 is CASSITTPGQGYTF. The CDR3 nucleotides are TGTGCCAGTAGTATAACTACCCCTGGCCAGGGCTACACCTTC.

The sample holds a few counts of this clonotype. The chain employs TRBV11-2 and TRBJ2-1; 7 bases are a match to TRBD1. CDR1 is SGHAT, CDR2 FQNNGV, per germline. V trimming: 5 bases; J trimming: 4 bases; junction bases outside the gene matches: 8. The CDR3 length is 15 residues. The CDR3 sequence: CASSQIQGRYNEQFF. DNA for the CDR3: TGTGCCAGCAGCCAAATACAGGGGAGATACAATGAGCAGTTCTTC.

This rearrangement joins TRBV5-1 to TRBJ2-4; D gene unclear. Germline V gives CDR1 SGHRS, CDR2 YFSETQ. This CDR3 contains 14 residues. Trimming left V 5 bases short and J 6 bases short, with 15 bases between. The CDR3 reads CASRDRVRSNIQYF. The CDR3 bases are TGCGCCAGCAGGGATAGGGTGAGATCAAACATTCAGTACTTC.